One sample yielded the 25 T cell receptor beta chains listed below, sequenced in a study of regulatory T cells in long-lasting Graves disease. Time point noted: newly diagnosed GD, antithyroid drugs for less than 3 months. There was RNA extracted from PBMCs, and the TCR library was made from it. CDR3-region Arm-PCR and iRepertoire HTBI primers produced the TCR beta libraries. TCRdb passed the multiplex PCR reads through MiXCR, listing each CDR3 protein once. The sample consists of hundreds of thousands of distinct CDR3 sequences, 15% of them appearing once. The data were also submitted as part of a second study, on T cells in Graves' hyperthyroidism and ophthalmopathy.

Here the sequenced sample was peripheral blood mononuclear cells (PBMCs), taken at new diagnosis, from a patient treated with antithyroid drugs. These receptors came from a woman aged 40 to 50 with Graves disease.

This clonotype has ten or more counts. The chain couples TRBV12-3 or TRBV12-4 to TRBJ1-1, with 7 bases lining up with TRBD1. The CDR3 consists of 14 residues. The V and J ends lost 0 bases and 4 bases, in that order; junction bases with no gene match: 2. The CDR3 DNA is TGTGCCAGCAGTTTAGCTCGGACAGGCACTGAAGCTTTCTTT. Its protein product is CASSLARTGTEAFF.

This clonotype was recorded many times. V usage is TRBV27 and J usage is TRBJ2-1; a possible D gene is TRBD1 (6 bases). This CDR3 is 14 amino acids long. Germline V CDR1 and CDR2: MNHEY, SMNVEV (reference sequence). The V end lost 2 bases, the J end lost 7 bases, and 12 bases lay between the germline ends. The CDR3 DNA sequence: TGTGCCAGCAGTTTAAGGGGGAGTGGGAATGAGCAGTTCTTC. Translation gives CASSLRGSGNEQFF.

This clonotype was counted ten times or more. V usage is TRBV19 and J usage is TRBJ1-1, with D maybe TRBD1 (6 bases). Trimming removed 3 bases from V and 1 base from J, with 9 bases in between. Germline CDR1 is LNHDA and CDR2 is SQIVND (reference sequence). This CDR3 region has 14 residues. CDR3 sequence reads: CASSIPGANTEAFF. DNA of the CDR3: TGTGCCAGTAGTATTCCGGGGGCGAACACTGAAGCTTTCTTT.

This clonotype was found many times. The chain links TRBV28 to TRBJ1-2; D may be TRBD1 (5 bases). With 3 bases removed from V and 3 bases from J, the gap between germline ends came to 11 bases. Per germline, CDR1 MDHEN and CDR2 SYDVKM. CDR3 size: 14 residues. In DNA form, the CDR3 reads TGTGCCAGCAGTTTCTGGGGGGTGGACTATGGCTACACCTTC. It encodes CASSFWGVDYGYTF.

This clonotype was counted ten times or more. The chain recombines TRBV27 with TRBJ2-2, with 8 bases matching TRBD2. V dropped 5 bases and J dropped 0; count of bases not matched to a gene: 5. Germline CDR1 reads MNHEY; CDR2 reads SMNVEV (reference sequence). CDR3 length: 16 amino acids. CDR3 loop: CASSPHSGTNTGELFF. In DNA, the CDR3 is TGTGCCAGCAGTCCACATAGCGGGACGAACACCGGGGAGCTGTTTTTT.

The table lists this clonotype with many counts. This chain connects TRBV28 to TRBJ2-7, with a weak D call TRBD1 (6 bases). V was cut by 1 base and J by 4 bases, with 17 bases left in between. From germline, CDR1 is MDHEN and CDR2 SYDVKM. This CDR3 spans 16 amino acids. The CDR3 reads CASSLFVVGRGYEQYF. In DNA form, the CDR3 reads TGTGCCAGCAGTTTATTTGTTGTTGGCAGGGGTTACGAGCAGTACTTC.

This clonotype was seen at least ten times. V and J are TRBV5-1 and TRBJ2-1; 8 bases are shared with TRBD2. With V trimmed by 0 bases and J by 9 bases, 8 bases remained unmatched. Germline CDR1 and CDR2: SGHRS and YFSETQ. This CDR3 comprises 15 residues. As DNA, the CDR3 is TGCGCCAGCAGCTTGGGGCAGCGGGAGAGGGGTGAGCAGTTCTTC. Its translation: CASSLGQRERGEQFF.

At least ten counts were recorded for this clonotype. This chain links TRBV12-3 or TRBV12-4 with TRBJ2-1; TRBD2 agrees at 7 bases. The CDR3 runs to 14 residues. The J segment lost 7 bases and the V segment lost 8 bases, leaving 11 bases of the junction unmatched. The CDR3 bases are TGTGCCAGCTCCTGGGGAGGGCCTGGAAATGAGCAGTTCTTC. Translation: CASSWGGPGNEQFF.

J is TRBJ1-2 and V is TRBV29-1; 7 bases are a match to TRBD1. Germline values: CDR1 SQVTM, CDR2 ANQGSEA. This CDR3 region has 12 residues. V was pared by 5 bases and J by 6 bases, with 6 bases of the junction left unmatched. Here the CDR3 reads CSVPTGVDGYTF. CDR3 bases: TGCAGCGTTCCCACAGGGGTGGATGGCTACACCTTC.

The sample holds many counts of this clonotype. This sequence joins TRBV7-9 and TRBJ2-2; D call uncertain. V was trimmed by 1 base and J by 5 bases, leaving 8 bases between them. Germline V gives CDR1 SEHNR, CDR2 FQNEAQ (reference sequence). The CDR3 is made up of 14 amino acids. The CDR3 region is CASSLDSVTGELFF. The CDR3 DNA reads as TGTGCCAGCAGCTTAGATTCGGTAACCGGGGAGCTGTTTTTT.

The chain couples TRBV28 to TRBJ1-2; D unclear. The CDR3 loop spans 17 amino acids. Germline V lookup: CDR1 MDHEN, CDR2 SYDVKM. Trimming removed 6 bases from V and 4 bases from J, with 24 bases in between. CDR3 DNA sequence: TGTGCCAGCAGCCCCCGGGGTAGGAACGAATATGTCTATGGCTACACCTTC. Amino acid sequence: CASSPRGRNEYVYGYTF.

This clonotype appeared many times. The gene calls are TRBV18 and TRBJ2-5; possibly TRBD1 or TRBD2 for D (5 bases each). Trimming stripped 6 bases from V and 1 base from J, with 12 bases between. Germline values: CDR1 KGHSH, CDR2 LQKENI. The CDR3 extends over 14 amino acids. Here the CDR3 reads CASSHRGAQETQYF. As DNA, the CDR3 is TGTGCCAGCTCCCATCGAGGGGCCCAAGAGACCCAGTACTTC.

This clonotype was seen many times. This sequence joins TRBV3-1 and TRBJ1-2, with a tentative D call TRBD1 (5 bases). In germline, CDR1 is LGHDT, CDR2 YNNKEL (reference sequence). The V end was cut by 8 bases, the J end by 0 bases, with 10 bases between. This CDR3 spans 13 amino acids. The CDR3 here is CASGARANYGYTF. The DNA for the CDR3 is TGTGCCAGCGGTGCCAGGGCTAACTATGGCTACACCTTC. Together with reference TRBV3-1 and TRBJ1-2, the CDR3 gives the full variable domain: DTAVSQTPKYLVTQMGNDKSIKCEQNLGHDTMYWYKQDSKKFLKIMFSYNNKELIINETVPNRFSPKSPDKAHLNLHINSLELGDSAVYFCASGARANYGYTFGSGTRLTVV.

This clonotype was detected ten times or more. The chain links TRBV30 to TRBJ2-4, with 11 bases aligning to TRBD2. CDR1 is GTSNPN, CDR2 SVGIG, per germline (reference sequence). J was trimmed by 6 bases and V by 3 bases; bases with no gene match: 1. CDR3 length: 13 residues. The CDR3 nucleotides are TGTGCCTGGAGCGGGACTAGCGGAAACATTCAGTACTTC. Its protein is CAWSGTSGNIQYF. The variable domain in full, with the rest retrieved from reference TRBV30 and TRBJ2-4, is SQTIHQWPATLVQPVGSPLSLECTVEGTSNPNLYWYRQAAGRGLQLLFYSVGIGQISSEVPQNLSASRPQDRQFILSSKKLLLSDSGFYLCAWSGTSGNIQYFGAGTRLSVL.

In the case of this clonotype: A read error may account for a junction end that differs from germline. The chain is built from TRBV5-5 and TRBJ2-2; TRBD1 or TRBD2 may be the D gene (5 bases each). The length of the CDR3 is 13 residues. Germline CDR1 reads SGHKS; CDR2 reads YYEKEE (reference sequence). CDR3 bases: TGTGCCAGCAGCTACCAAGGGGCCGGGGAGCTGCTTTTT. As protein: CASSYQGAGELLF.

In its sample, this clonotype was seen a few times. The V and J genes are TRBV5-1 and TRBJ1-4; TRBD1 might be the D (5 bases). Germline V gene data show CDR1 as SGHRS and CDR2 as YFSETQ. There are 15 residues in the CDR3. Trimming pared 3 bases from V and 8 bases from J, leaving 17 bases between. CDR3 nucleotides: TGCGCCAGCAGCTCCCGGGGCGCCGAAGGCGAAAAACTGTTTTTT. It encodes CASSSRGAEGEKLFF.

This clonotype occurred many times. The J gene is TRBJ2-1, the V gene TRBV27, with D possibly being TRBD2 (5 bases). V was shortened by 6 bases and J by 0 bases, with 9 bases between the two germline ends. The CDR3 loop spans 14 amino acids. Germline-derived CDR1 and CDR2 are MNHEY and SMNVEV (reference sequence). CDR3 region: CASRRRASYNEQFF. The CDR3 DNA reads as TGTGCCAGCAGGCGGCGGGCCTCCTACAATGAGCAGTTCTTC.

This clonotype was counted many times. V gene TRBV12-3 or TRBV12-4 combines with J gene TRBJ2-1; 9 bases are a match to TRBD1. The CDR3 covers 14 residues. The V segment lost 3 bases and the J segment 10 bases; nucleotides outside the gene matches: 7. CDR3 protein: CASSFLGQGYEQFF. CDR3 coding DNA: TGTGCCAGCAGTTTCCTAGGACAGGGGTACGAGCAGTTCTTC.

This clonotype showed up many times. This chain uses TRBV5-1 with TRBJ2-7; D remains unclear. The CDR3 length is 14 residues. Germline V lookup: CDR1 SGHRS, CDR2 YFSETQ. V was cut by 2 bases and J by 2 bases, with 11 bases left in between. CDR3: CASSLHNYAYEQYF. In DNA, the CDR3 is TGCGCCAGCAGCTTACATAACTATGCCTACGAGCAGTACTTC.

This clonotype was detected many times. This chain uses TRBV11-3 with TRBJ2-6, with 8 bases matching TRBD2. The V gene end was trimmed by 5 bases and the J gene end by 0 bases; junction bases not matched to a gene: 15. This CDR3 comprises 20 residues. The germline V gene encodes CDR1 SGHNT and CDR2 YENEEA. This chain's CDR3 is CASSPRGSGTENSGANVLTF. The CDR3 DNA follows: TGTGCCAGCAGCCCCCGAGGTAGCGGGACTGAAAACTCTGGGGCCAACGTCCTGACTTTC. Drawing the rest from reference TRBV11-3 and TRBJ2-6, the complete variable domain is EAGVVQSPRYKIIEKKQPVAFWCNPISGHNTLYWYLQNLGQGPELLIRYENEEAVDDSQLPKDRFSAERLKGVDSTLKIQPAELGDSAVYLCASSPRGSGTENSGANVLTFGAGSRLTVL.

Of note for this clonotype: One base separates it from a far larger clone, so it is likely a read error. The V call is TRBV11-2, the J call TRBJ2-3; 13 bases match TRBD2. This CDR3 comprises 16 residues. Losses at the gene ends were 5 bases for V and 4 bases for J; bases not matched to a gene: 6. The V gene's germline CDR1 is SGHAT and CDR2 FQNNGV. The CDR3 here is CASSRTSGSSADTQYF. DNA of the CDR3: TGTGCCAGCAGCCGGACTAGCGGGAGTAGTGCAGATACGCAGTATTTT.

This clonotype was seen at least ten times. The rearrangement uses TRBV2 and TRBJ2-5; D is possibly TRBD2 (6 bases). The germline V gene has CDR1 SNHLY and CDR2 FYNNEI. The germline V and J ends were trimmed by 6 bases and 6 bases, with 14 bases remaining between them. CDR3 length equals 13 residues. CDR3 loop: CASREGRAQTQYF. The CDR3 bases are TGTGCCAGCAGGGAGGGCAGGGCCCAGACCCAGTACTTC.

V and J are TRBV5-1 and TRBJ2-2, with 9 bases that match TRBD1. CDR3 length: 15 residues. Germline values: CDR1 SGHRS, CDR2 YFSETQ. The V and J ends lost 6 bases and 4 bases, in that order; junction bases with no gene match: 7. The CDR3 bases are TGCGCCAGCACCAAGGACAGGGGCGCCACCGGGGAGCTGTTTTTT. Translating it yields CASTKDRGATGELFF.

This clonotype was seen a few times. The V call is TRBV13, the J call TRBJ1-6; no clear D. The V and J ends lost 0 bases and 10 bases respectively, with 13 bases between them. CDR3 length equals 15 residues. In germline, CDR1 is PRHDT, CDR2 FYEKMQ (reference sequence). CDR3 region: CASSLGDGGRSPLHF. CDR3 in DNA: TGTGCCAGCAGCTTAGGGGACGGAGGGCGGTCACCCCTCCACTTT. The variable domain in full, completed from reference TRBV13 and TRBJ1-6, reads AAGVIQSPRHLIKEKRETATLKCYPIPRHDTVYWYQQGPGQDPQFLISFYEKMQSDKGSIPDRFSAQQFSDYHSELNMSSLELGDSALYFCASSLGDGGRSPLHFGNGTRLTVT.

The J gene is TRBJ2-1, the V gene TRBV15, with 7 nucleotides matching TRBD2. Germline CDR1 and CDR2: LNHNV and YYDKDF (reference sequence). V lost 0 bases and J lost 3; bases outside the gene matches: 5. CDR3 length: 16 amino acids. CDR3 in amino acids: CATSRDLAARYNEQFF. CDR3 bases: TGTGCCACCAGCAGAGATCTAGCGGCACGCTACAATGAGCAGTTCTTC.